These 10 T cell receptor beta chains were all obtained from the same sample, sequenced in a study of neurological immune-mediated disorders. Via MiXCR, TCRdb re-called the 5' RACE reads, giving one row per CDR3 protein. Of around 44,000 distinct CDR3 sequences listed, about 14% were seen once; the top ten hold roughly 3.5%. Sequencing was carried out using CD4+ T cells from blood. These receptors all come from a woman aged 60-70 years with HTLV-1-associated myelopathy (HAM/TSP).

This clonotype was found many times. V and J are TRBV10-2 and TRBJ1-2, with 7 bases fitting TRBD1. The V and J ends lost 8 bases and 0 bases, in that order; junction bases with no gene match: 3. From germline, CDR1 is WSHSY and CDR2 SAAADI. This CDR3 comprises 13 residues. The DNA for the CDR3 is TGCGCCAGCTCGACAGGGACTAACTATGGCTACACCTTC. Its protein is CASSTGTNYGYTF.

This clonotype was counted at least ten times. This sequence joins TRBV5-1 and TRBJ1-1, with D possibly being TRBD1 (5 bases). This CDR3 contains 16 residues. The ends were cut back, 0 bases at V and 1 base at J, with 13 bases in the middle. In germline, CDR1 is SGHRS, CDR2 YFSETQ. The CDR3 coding sequence is TGCGCCAGCAGCTTGGCCGCCGGTGGACAGAACACTGAAGCTTTCTTT. Its translation is CASSLAAGGQNTEAFF.

In its sample, this clonotype was seen many times. The J gene is TRBJ2-3, the V gene TRBV20-1, with D possibly TRBD2 on 7 matching bases. V lost 3 bases and J 2 bases, leaving 18 bases between the germline ends. This CDR3 contains 16 residues. Germline CDR1 DFQATT, CDR2 SNEGSKA (reference sequence). The CDR3 is CSASGQSGGSTDTQYF. CDR3 nucleotide sequence: TGCAGTGCTAGCGGTCAGTCGGGGGGCTCCACAGATACGCAGTATTTT.

This clonotype has a count of ten or more. The CDR3 region is CASSELLGILTDTQYF. The CDR3 bases are TGTGCCAGCAGTGAACTTTTGGGTATACTTACAGATACGCAGTATTTT. This chain joins TRBV6-1 and TRBJ2-3; D is unresolved. There are 16 residues in the CDR3. V was clipped by 2 bases and J by 3 bases, with 15 bases between them. The germline gives CDR1 MNHNS, CDR2 SASEGT.

This clonotype was observed at least ten times. This sequence joins TRBV2 and TRBJ2-7; D possibly corresponds to TRBD2 (5 bases). CDR3 length: 11 amino acids. Trimming removed 7 bases from V and 7 bases from J, with 11 bases in between. The germline gives CDR1 SNHLY, CDR2 FYNNEI. CDR3 coding DNA: TGTGCCAGCACGGGTCTAGCTGAGCAGTACTTC. Amino acids: CASTGLAEQYF.

This clonotype was detected ten times or more. The V call is TRBV12-3 or TRBV12-4, the J call TRBJ2-7, with unresolved D. CDR3 length equals 13 residues. V lost 3 bases, J lost 2 bases, and 8 bases lay in between. CDR3 nucleotides: TGTGCCAGCAGTTTGGATGGGGCCTACGAGCAGTACTTC. The encoded protein is CASSLDGAYEQYF.

This clonotype occurred many times. The chain recombines TRBV20-1 with TRBJ1-2, with a possible D match to TRBD1 (5 bases). Trimming pared 0 bases from V and 8 bases from J, leaving 16 bases between. This CDR3 spans 14 amino acids. Per germline, CDR1 DFQATT and CDR2 SNEGSKA (reference sequence). The CDR3 protein is CSARDPGHGDGYTF. DNA for the CDR3: TGCAGTGCTAGAGATCCGGGGCACGGGGACGGCTACACCTTC.

The table lists this clonotype with many counts. The rearrangement joins TRBV30 to TRBJ1-2; unclear D gene. Trimming left V 2 bases short and J 2 bases short, with 12 bases between. The CDR3 contains 14 residues. The germline gives CDR1 GTSNPN, CDR2 SVGIG (reference sequence). The CDR3 protein is CAWSPKGYNYGYTF. CDR3 sequence (DNA): TGTGCCTGGAGTCCTAAAGGGTACAACTATGGCTACACCTTC.

This clonotype was detected many times. The V call is TRBV7-2, the J call TRBJ2-5; 11 bases align to TRBD2. The V gene end was trimmed by 5 bases and the J gene end by 5 bases; junction bases not matched to a gene: 10. This CDR3 contains 16 residues. Germline V lookup: CDR1 SGHTA, CDR2 FQGNSA. CDR3 region: CASSPTGLAGGETQYF. The DNA for the CDR3 is TGTGCCAGCAGCCCCACTGGCCTAGCGGGGGGTGAGACCCAGTACTTC.

This clonotype was seen repeatedly, ten times or more. The rearrangement joins TRBV12-3 or TRBV12-4 to TRBJ1-3; perhaps TRBD1 as D (6 bases). The CDR3 extends over 16 amino acids. Trimming shortened V by 6 bases and J by 0 bases, and 15 bases separated the two germline ends. This CDR3 is CASSLRGVISGNTIYF. DNA of the CDR3: TGTGCCAGCAGCCTGAGGGGGGTGATCTCTGGAAACACCATATATTTT.